This entry lists 27 T cell receptor beta chains sequenced from one sample in a study of cytomegalovirus exposure and HLA in healthy donors. 60 Vbeta and 13 Jbeta primers were used in PCR. Produced via immunoSEQ multiplex PCR; TCRdb's table is partial and in-frame only. The sample has under 150,000 clones; roughly 84% are singletons. The sequenced sample was PBMCs. All receptors come from a boy aged 10-17 years in good health and CMV-seronegative.

This clone was found a few times. The chain couples TRBV4-1 to TRBJ1-1; a weak D match, TRBD1 (6 bases). CDR1 and CDR2 from the germline V gene are MGHRA and YSYEKL. Trimming shortened V by 4 bases and J by 1 base, and 19 bases separated the two germline ends. The CDR3 spans 17 residues. The CDR3 coding sequence is TGCGCCAGCAGCCCCTCCCCGTTAAGGGGGGGGAACACTGAAGCTTTCTTT. This gives the protein CASSPSPLRGGNTEAFF.

Details on this clone: Within the sample, other DNA sequences also encode this same CDR3. The V and J genes are TRBV6-1 and TRBJ2-7, with a tentative D call TRBD1 (5 bases). The ends were cut back, 2 bases at V and 3 bases at J, with 5 bases in the middle. Germline V gives CDR1 MNHNS, CDR2 SASEGT. The CDR3 loop spans 12 amino acids. The CDR3 is CASSERGYEQYF. CDR3 bases: TGTGCCAGCAGTGAAAGGGGCTACGAGCAGTACTTC.

The V call is TRBV25-1, the J call TRBJ2-1, with 8 positions matching TRBD2. This CDR3 is built from 17 residues. V shed 5 bases, J shed 7 bases, and the junction held 16 bases outside the gene matches. The germline V gene has CDR1 MGHDK and CDR2 SYGVNS. The CDR3 loop is CASSKRSLTGRANEQFF. Written as DNA, the CDR3 is TGTGCCAGCAGTAAACGCTCTCTCACCGGGAGGGCAAATGAGCAGTTCTTC.

The chain has TRBV2 and TRBJ2-3; D gene uncertain. The CDR3 covers 10 residues. Trimming left V 4 bases short and J 7 bases short, with 3 bases between. Germline V gene lookup returns CDR1 SNHLY and CDR2 FYNNEI. This CDR3 reads CASSAHTQYF. The CDR3, as DNA: TGTGCCAGCAGTGCTCATACGCAGTATTTT.

This rearrangement joins TRBV4-2 to TRBJ2-7; 7 bases line up with TRBD2. V dropped 0 bases and J dropped 2; count of bases not matched to a gene: 4. The CDR3 loop spans 15 amino acids. The germline CDR1 and CDR2 sequences are LGHNA and YNFKEQ. This chain's CDR3 is CASSQDVREPYEQYF. DNA for the CDR3: TGTGCCAGCAGCCAAGATGTGCGGGAGCCCTACGAGCAGTACTTC.

V and J are TRBV13 and TRBJ2-6; possible D gene TRBD2, 5 bases. This CDR3 comprises 15 residues. The V gene lost 5 bases and the J gene lost 2 bases, with 10 bases spanning the gap. The germline CDR1 and CDR2 sequences are PRHDT and FYEKMQ (reference sequence). DNA for the CDR3: TGTGCCAGCAGCCCCGGGGTAGCTGGGGCCAACGTCCTGACTTTC. It translates to CASSPGVAGANVLTF.

To note about this clone: The junction does not match germline at one end; this may be a read error. The chain carries TRBV9 and TRBJ2-3; TRBD2 matches 11 bases. The V gene's germline CDR1 is SGDLS and CDR2 YYNGEE. CDR3 size: 13 residues. CDR3 region: CASSEGSGGGPNF. For the CDR3, the DNA is TGTGCCAGCAGCGAGGGTAGCGGGGGGGGACCAAATTTT.

The gene calls are TRBV4-1 and TRBJ1-6, with unresolved D. This CDR3 spans 15 amino acids. The germline CDR1 and CDR2 sequences are MGHRA and YSYEKL. The ends were cut back, 0 bases at V and 6 bases at J, with 9 bases in the middle. The CDR3 spells CASSQDDIPNSPLHF. CDR3 nucleotides: TGCGCCAGCAGCCAAGATGACATTCCTAATTCACCCCTCCACTTT.

The V and J genes are TRBV7-8 and TRBJ1-2; 11 bases agree with TRBD1. This CDR3 contains 15 residues. Germline assignment: CDR1 SGHVS and CDR2 FQNEAQ. The J segment lost 2 bases and the V segment lost 5 bases, leaving 4 bases of the junction unmatched. The DNA for the CDR3 is TGTGCCAGCAGCCTGGACAGGGGGCGCAACTATGGCTACACCTTC. Amino acid sequence: CASSLDRGRNYGYTF.

This chain links TRBV14 with TRBJ1-2; 8 bases map to TRBD1. Trimming removed 0 bases from V and 8 bases from J; junction bases left unmatched: 20. The CDR3 spans 19 residues. Germline loops: CDR1 SGHDN, CDR2 FVKESK. The CDR3 sequence is CASSQDWFLSRGLTGGYTF. CDR3 nucleotide sequence: TGTGCCAGCAGCCAAGATTGGTTCTTGAGCAGGGGGCTCACGGGGGGCTACACCTTC.

This clone came up once. The chain links TRBV30 to TRBJ2-7; no definite D call. Germline V lookup: CDR1 GTSNPN, CDR2 SVGIG (reference sequence). This CDR3 region has 12 residues. Trimming removed 0 bases from V and 9 bases from J, with 12 bases in between. The CDR3 bases are TGTGCCTGGAGTGTGTCGCAGTTTGGGCAGTACTTC. It yields the protein CAWSVSQFGQYF.

About this clone: Relative to the germline gene, one junction end is altered; a read error may explain this. The CDR3 is CASNDGTGLYGYPF. The CDR3, as DNA: TGTGCCAGCAACGATGGGACAGGGCTCTATGGCTACCCCTTC. V and J are TRBV6-6 and TRBJ1-2; 9 bases match TRBD1. The CDR3 is 14 amino acids. From germline, CDR1 is MNHNY and CDR2 SVGAGI (reference sequence).

The CDR3 DNA sequence: TGTGCCAGCAGCTCCAGGGTTACCACCGGGGAGCTGTTTTTT. Translating it yields CASSSRVTTGELFF. The rearrangement joins TRBV7-6 to TRBJ2-2, with D perhaps TRBD1 (5 bases). The CDR3 loop spans 14 amino acids. Trimming shortened V by 4 bases and J by 4 bases, and 10 bases separated the two germline ends. CDR1 is SGHVS and CDR2 is FNYEAQ in the germline V gene.

V is TRBV7-9 and J is TRBJ1-5; tentatively, D is TRBD1 (5 bases). Per the germline V gene, CDR1 is SEHNR and CDR2 is FQNEAQ (reference sequence). V lost 1 base, J lost 2 bases, and 6 bases lay in between. The CDR3 contains 14 residues. CDR3 coding DNA: TGTGCCAGCAGCTTAGGCAGGGGCAATCAGCCCCAGCATTTT. Translated: CASSLGRGNQPQHF.

The rearrangement uses TRBV5-4 and TRBJ2-7, with D possibly TRBD2 on 5 matching bases. The CDR3 runs to 15 residues. CDR1 is SGHNT and CDR2 is YYREEE in the germline V gene (reference sequence). Trimming removed 0 bases from V and 2 bases from J, with 12 bases in between. The CDR3 bases are TGTGCCAGCAGCTTGGAGGGCGGAGGAGCCTACGAGCAGTACTTC. Its protein is CASSLEGGGAYEQYF.

This clone came up once. This sequence joins TRBV19 and TRBJ2-1; 11 nucleotides align to TRBD2. Trimming at V came to 7 bases and at J to 6 bases, leaving 5 bases not matched to a gene. This CDR3 region has 14 residues. Germline V gives CDR1 LNHDA, CDR2 SQIVND (reference sequence). CDR3 amino acids: CASTLAGGPNEQFF. CDR3 nucleotide sequence: TGTGCCAGTACCCTAGCGGGAGGCCCCAATGAGCAGTTCTTC.

Only a few counts were recorded for this clone. This chain joins TRBV4-3 and TRBJ2-7; 11 nucleotides agree with TRBD2. The CDR3 sequence is 18 residues long. V trimming: 0 bases; J trimming: 4 bases; junction bases outside the gene matches: 11. The germline CDR1 and CDR2 sequences are LGHNA and YSLEER. CDR3 residues: CASSQEYPGTSGLYEQYF. The CDR3 coding sequence is TGCGCCAGCAGCCAAGAATACCCAGGGACTAGCGGACTTTACGAGCAGTACTTC.

The V and J genes are TRBV27 and TRBJ2-3; D ambiguous. V was trimmed by 3 bases and J by 0 bases, leaving 7 bases between them. In germline, CDR1 is MNHEY, CDR2 SMNVEV (reference sequence). This CDR3 comprises 14 residues. The CDR3 nucleotides read TGTGCCAGCAGTTTTGCTAGAAGCACAGATACGCAGTATTTT. Protein: CASSFARSTDTQYF.

The CDR3 is CASSHPSGGEETQYF. CDR3 sequence (DNA): TGCGCCAGCAGCCATCCTAGCGGGGGGGAAGAGACCCAGTACTTC. The chain joins TRBV4-1 to TRBJ2-5; 12 nucleotides line up with TRBD2. J gave up 3 bases and V 3 bases, and 2 bases lay outside the gene matches. CDR1 is MGHRA and CDR2 is YSYEKL in the germline V gene. CDR3 length: 15 residues.

The V call is TRBV12-5, the J call TRBJ1-2; D remains unclear. Trimming took 4 bases from V and 4 from J, leaving 16 bases between them. In germline, CDR1 is LGHNT, CDR2 FRNRAP. The CDR3 spans 15 residues. The CDR3 nucleotides are TGTGCTAGTGGTTACCTCCGTGGAGGGAGCTATGGCTACACCTTC. This encodes CASGYLRGGSYGYTF.

The V and J genes are TRBV18 and TRBJ1-2, with 7 bases matching TRBD1. J lost 8 bases, V lost 2 bases, and 11 bases had no gene match. This CDR3 is 15 amino acids long. CDR1 and CDR2 (germline): KGHSH, LQKENI. CDR3 nucleotide sequence: TGTGCCAGCTCACCAAGATCCACAGGGGCGCGGGGCTACACCTTC. Its translation: CASSPRSTGARGYTF.

In DNA form, the CDR3 reads TGTGCCTGGAGTGCAATAGGGACAGGCGGAAATCAGCCCCAGCATTTT. This translates into CAWSAIGTGGNQPQHF. The J gene is TRBJ1-5, the V gene TRBV30; TRBD1 matches at 8 bases. V dropped 1 base and J dropped 4; count of bases not matched to a gene: 9. The CDR3 totals 16 residues. The germline gives CDR1 GTSNPN, CDR2 SVGIG (reference sequence). The whole variable domain, remainder taken from reference TRBV30 and TRBJ1-5, is SQTIHQWPATLVQPVGSPLSLECTVEGTSNPNLYWYRQAAGRGLQLLFYSVGIGQISSEVPQNLSASRPQDRQFILSSKKLLLSDSGFYLCAWSAIGTGGNQPQHFGDGTRLSIL.

This clone was observed at least ten times. The same CDR3 also results from other DNA sequences found in this sample. The V call is TRBV5-1, the J call TRBJ2-3, with 8 bases fitting TRBD2. The CDR3 length is 15 residues. V was pared by 0 bases and J by 0 bases, with 0 bases of the junction left unmatched. The germline V gene has CDR1 SGHRS and CDR2 YFSETQ. Here the CDR3 reads CASSLASGSTDTQYF. The CDR3, as DNA: TGCGCCAGCAGCTTGGCTAGCGGGAGCACAGATACGCAGTATTTT.

The rearrangement joins TRBV2 to TRBJ2-2; 8 bases match TRBD2. Germline V CDR1 and CDR2: SNHLY, FYNNEI. This CDR3 is 14 amino acids long. The junction had 3 bases not matched to a gene; V was cut back by 5 bases and J by 4 bases. The chain's CDR3 is CASSSGSITGELFF. DNA of the CDR3: TGTGCCAGCAGTAGCGGGAGTATCACCGGGGAGCTGTTTTTT.

The genes are TRBV2 and TRBJ2-5; D perhaps matches TRBD1 (6 bases). The CDR3 is 13 amino acids. Germline CDR1 reads SNHLY; CDR2 reads FYNNEI. Trimming removed 4 bases at V and 4 bases at J, with 10 bases between. In nucleotides, the CDR3 is TGTGCCAGCAGTGGACAGGTAGGAGAGACCCAGTACTTC. This translates into CASSGQVGETQYF.

J is TRBJ2-4 and V is TRBV6-6; TRBD2 matches at 8 bases. With 6 bases clipped from V and 0 bases from J, the junction kept 1 base outside the gene matches. CDR1 is MNHNY, CDR2 SVGAGI, per germline (reference sequence). The CDR3 sequence is 14 residues long. CDR3 nucleotide sequence: TGTGCCAGCAGCCGGGGGGGAGCCAAAAACATTCAGTACTTC. Protein: CASSRGGAKNIQYF.

V and J are TRBV30 and TRBJ1-1, with TRBD1 identical over 8 bases. The germline V gene has CDR1 GTSNPN and CDR2 SVGIG (reference sequence). Trimming removed 0 bases from V and 4 bases from J; junction bases left unmatched: 1. This CDR3 is built from 13 residues. The CDR3 coding sequence is TGTGCCTGGAGTGTAACAGGGGGCACTGAAGCTTTCTTT. Translation: CAWSVTGGTEAFF.